This T cell receptor beta chain was retrieved from a study of T cell repertoires in cytomegalovirus infection (dated by TCRdb to between 2019 and 2020). Regarding the research as a whole: Donor HLA type was relevant to the analysis, as public TCR beta signatures indicated carriage of CMV infection together with the matching HLA type.

TCRdb shows the sequencer as Illumina HiSeq 1500. TCRdb trimmed public reads at Q25 via fastp, called clones via MiXCR and kept in-frame beta chains. CDR3 protein duplicates are merged, each entry listing the most common genes and DNA. The table for this sample lists just under 550,000 distinct CDR3 sequences; 26% of them were counted only once. The top ten clonotypes cover around 14% of the sample. This clonotype was detected only a few times. It has no known antigen specificity. No much larger clone exists at a distance of one base, and base qualities are not known. V was cut back by 1 base and J by 3 bases, leaving a gap of 8 bases between them. Via the germline V gene, CDR1 is KGHDR and CDR2 SFDVKD. Spanning cysteine to phenylalanine, the CDR3 consists of 15 amino acids. Here the CDR3 DNA is all that survives: 45 bases in frame from base 1. The investigation overall reported the following: The ex vivo response was dominated by HLA-C-restricted CMV-specific TCR beta clonotypes, which also provided the single most frequent clonotype in two of eight donors. Carriers of CMV infection plus the relevant HLA type were discriminated by the cumulative frequency of public TCR beta family members in the study cohort and in an independent roughly 370-donor cohort.

The chain was built from TRBV24-1 and TRBJ2-2; TRBD2 is a weak D gene call, 6 bases matching. This TCR came from a human donor in good health (CMV status not recorded). Some clones in this sample may be carry-over from other donors' samples. Sequenced sample: PBMCs. The DNA reads TGTGCCACCAGTGATTTTGGGGGGTACACCGGGGAGCTGTTTTTT. This codes for CATSDFGGYTGELFF.